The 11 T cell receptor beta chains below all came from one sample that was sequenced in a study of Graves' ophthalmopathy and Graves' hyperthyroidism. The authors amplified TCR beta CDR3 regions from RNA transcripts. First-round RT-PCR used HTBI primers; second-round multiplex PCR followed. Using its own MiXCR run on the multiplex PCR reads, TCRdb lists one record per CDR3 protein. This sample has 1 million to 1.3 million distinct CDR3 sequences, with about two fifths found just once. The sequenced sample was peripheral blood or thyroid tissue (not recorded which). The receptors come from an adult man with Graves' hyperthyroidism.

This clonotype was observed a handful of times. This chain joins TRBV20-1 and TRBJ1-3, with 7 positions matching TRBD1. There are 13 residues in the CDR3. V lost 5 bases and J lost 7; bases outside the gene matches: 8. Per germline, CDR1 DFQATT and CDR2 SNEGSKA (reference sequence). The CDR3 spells CSAAQGLRNTIYF. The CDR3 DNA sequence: TGCAGTGCTGCACAGGGGTTACGGAACACCATATATTTT.

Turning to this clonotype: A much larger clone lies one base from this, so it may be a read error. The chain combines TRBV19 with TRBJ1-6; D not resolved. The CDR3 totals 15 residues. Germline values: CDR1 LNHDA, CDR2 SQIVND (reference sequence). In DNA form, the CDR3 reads TGTGCCAGTACGACAAGCCGCTCCTATAATTCACACCTCCACTTT. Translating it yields CASTTSRSYNSHLHF.

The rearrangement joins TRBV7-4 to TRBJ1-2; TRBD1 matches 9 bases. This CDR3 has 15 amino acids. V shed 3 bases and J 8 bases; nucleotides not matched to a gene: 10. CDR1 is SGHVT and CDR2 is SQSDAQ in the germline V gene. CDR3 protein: CASSLGGTGSRGYTF. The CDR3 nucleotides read TGTGCCAGCAGCTTGGGGGGGACAGGGTCGAGGGGCTACACCTTC. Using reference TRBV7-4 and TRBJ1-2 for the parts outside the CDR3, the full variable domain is GAGVSQSPRYKVAKRGRDVALRCDSISGHVTLYWYRQTLGQGSEVLTYSQSDAQRDKSGRPSGRFSAERPERSVSTLKIQRTEQGDSAVYLCASSLGGTGSRGYTFGSGTRLTVV.

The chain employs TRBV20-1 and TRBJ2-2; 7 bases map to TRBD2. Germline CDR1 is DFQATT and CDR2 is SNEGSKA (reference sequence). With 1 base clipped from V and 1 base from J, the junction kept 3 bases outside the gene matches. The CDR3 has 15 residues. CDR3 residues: CSARGLAENTGELFF. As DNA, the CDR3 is TGCAGTGCTAGAGGCCTAGCGGAGAACACCGGGGAGCTGTTTTTT.

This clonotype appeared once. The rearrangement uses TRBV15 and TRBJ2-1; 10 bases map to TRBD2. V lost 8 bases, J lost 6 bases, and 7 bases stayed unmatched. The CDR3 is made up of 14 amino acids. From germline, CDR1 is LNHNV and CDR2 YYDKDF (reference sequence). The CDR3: CATGLAGVGNEQFF. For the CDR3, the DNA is TGTGCCACCGGGCTAGCGGGAGTAGGCAATGAGCAGTTCTTC.

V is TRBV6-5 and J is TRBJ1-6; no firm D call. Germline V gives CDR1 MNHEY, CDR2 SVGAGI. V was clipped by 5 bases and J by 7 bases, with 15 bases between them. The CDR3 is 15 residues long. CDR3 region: CASSGRRILNSPLHF. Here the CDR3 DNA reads TGTGCCAGCAGTGGACGGAGAATTTTAAATTCACCCCTCCACTTT.

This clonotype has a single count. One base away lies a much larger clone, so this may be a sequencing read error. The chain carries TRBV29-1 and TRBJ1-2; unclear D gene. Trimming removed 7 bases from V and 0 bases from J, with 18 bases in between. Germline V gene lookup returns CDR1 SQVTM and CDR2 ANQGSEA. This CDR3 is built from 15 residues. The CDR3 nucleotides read TGCAGCGCTGTCCTTGTCGGCAGGACTAACTATGGCTACACCTTC. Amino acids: CSAVLVGRTNYGYTF.

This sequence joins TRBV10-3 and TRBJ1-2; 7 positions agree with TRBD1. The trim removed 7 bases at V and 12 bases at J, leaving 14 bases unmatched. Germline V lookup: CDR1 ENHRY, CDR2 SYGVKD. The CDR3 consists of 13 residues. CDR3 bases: TGTGCCATCATGGCGGACAGGCACATCGGAAACACCTTC. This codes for CAIMADRHIGNTF.

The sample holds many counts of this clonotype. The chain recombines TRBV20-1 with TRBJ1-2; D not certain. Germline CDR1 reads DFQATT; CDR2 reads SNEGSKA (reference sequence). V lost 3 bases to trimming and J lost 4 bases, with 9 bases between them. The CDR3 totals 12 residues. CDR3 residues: CSASPATYGYTF. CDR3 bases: TGCAGTGCTAGTCCGGCGACCTATGGCTACACCTTC.

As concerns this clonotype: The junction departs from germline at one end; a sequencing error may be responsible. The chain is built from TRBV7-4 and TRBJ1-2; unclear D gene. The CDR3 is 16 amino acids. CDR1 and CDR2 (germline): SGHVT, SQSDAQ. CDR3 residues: CASSQLGQLGNYGYTF. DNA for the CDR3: TGCGCCAGCAGCCAACTTGGCCAGCTTGGTAACTATGGCTACACCTTC.

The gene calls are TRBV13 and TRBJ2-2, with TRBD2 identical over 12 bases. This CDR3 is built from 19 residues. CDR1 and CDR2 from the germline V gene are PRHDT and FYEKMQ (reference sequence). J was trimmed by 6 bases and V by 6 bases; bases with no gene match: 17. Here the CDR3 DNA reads TGTGCCAGCAGTCTCGCCCCCGGGACTAGCGGGTCCAGGCCCGGGGAGCTGTTTTTT. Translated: CASSLAPGTSGSRPGELFF.